The clone carrying this TCR beta chain was counted many times. Its target is not known. Clinical symptoms, serum thyroxine and TRAb, thyroid ultrasound and orbital computed tomography together formed the diagnostic basis. RNA transcripts yielded amplified TCR beta CDR3 regions. The primer set for the first-round RT-PCR of the TCR CDR3 was HTBI. MiXCR was run by TCRdb on the multiplex PCR reads, yielding one entry per CDR3 protein. This sample carries hundreds of thousands of distinct CDR3 sequences, approximately 23% of them seen once, and the ten largest clones take about a third. The sample belongs to a study of T cells in Graves' hyperthyroidism and ophthalmopathy. Findings and limits, study-wide: Blood samples included most of the expanded thyroid clonotypes exceeding 0.001.

This CDR3 is built from 15 residues. Germline V CDR1 and CDR2: MNHEY, SMNVEV (reference sequence). V was clipped by 5 bases and J by 8 bases, with 19 bases between them. The source material was blood. The rearrangement joins TRBV27 to TRBJ2-4; D ambiguous. The origin of this receptor is a woman in her forties with Graves' ophthalmopathy. CDR3: CASSPRTRGGDIQYF. CDR3 DNA: TGTGCCAGCAGTCCCCGGACCAGAGGTGGTGACATTCAGTACTTC.